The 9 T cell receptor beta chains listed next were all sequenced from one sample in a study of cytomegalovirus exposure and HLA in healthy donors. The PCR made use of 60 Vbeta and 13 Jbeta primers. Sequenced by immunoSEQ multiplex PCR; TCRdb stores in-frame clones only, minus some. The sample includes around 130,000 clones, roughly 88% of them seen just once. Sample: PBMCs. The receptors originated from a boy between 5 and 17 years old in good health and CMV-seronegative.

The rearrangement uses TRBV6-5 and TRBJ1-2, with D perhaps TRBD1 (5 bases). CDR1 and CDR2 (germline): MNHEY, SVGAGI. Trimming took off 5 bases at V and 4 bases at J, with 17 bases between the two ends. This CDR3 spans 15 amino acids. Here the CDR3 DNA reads TGTGCCAGCAGTCCGAAAGGGACTAGGAGCTATGGCTACACCTTC. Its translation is CASSPKGTRSYGYTF.

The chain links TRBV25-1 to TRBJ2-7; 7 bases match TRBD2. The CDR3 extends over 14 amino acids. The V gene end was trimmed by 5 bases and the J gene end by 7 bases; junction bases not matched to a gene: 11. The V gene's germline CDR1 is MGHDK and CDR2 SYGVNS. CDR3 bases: TGTGCCAGCAGTTATGGCGGGAGTCGTTATGAGCAGTACTTC. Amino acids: CASSYGGSRYEQYF.

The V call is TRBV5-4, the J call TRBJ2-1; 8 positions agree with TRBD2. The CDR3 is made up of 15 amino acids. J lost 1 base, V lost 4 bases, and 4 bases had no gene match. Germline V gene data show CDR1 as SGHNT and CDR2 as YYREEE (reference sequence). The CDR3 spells CASSTSGNSYNEQFF. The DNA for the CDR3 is TGTGCCAGCAGCACTAGCGGAAATTCCTACAATGAGCAGTTCTTC. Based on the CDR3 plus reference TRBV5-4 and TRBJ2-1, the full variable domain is ETGVTQSPTHLIKTRGQQVTLRCSSQSGHNTVSWYQQALGQGPQFIFQYYREEENGRGNFPPRFSGLQFPNYSSELNVNALELDDSALYLCASSTSGNSYNEQFFGPGTRLTVL.

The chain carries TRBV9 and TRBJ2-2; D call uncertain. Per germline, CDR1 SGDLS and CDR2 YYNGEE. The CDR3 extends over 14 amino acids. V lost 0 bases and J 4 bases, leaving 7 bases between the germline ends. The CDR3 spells CASSVAVGTGELFF. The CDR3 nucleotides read TGTGCCAGCAGCGTAGCTGTCGGCACCGGGGAGCTGTTTTTT.

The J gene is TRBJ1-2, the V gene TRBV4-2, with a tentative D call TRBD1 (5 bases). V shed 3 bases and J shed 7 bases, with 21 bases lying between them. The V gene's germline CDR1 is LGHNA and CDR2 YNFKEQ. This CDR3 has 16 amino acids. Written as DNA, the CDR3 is TGTGCCAGCAGCCACGACAGAGCCCGGGGAGGGAGTGGCTACACCTTC. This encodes CASSHDRARGGSGYTF.

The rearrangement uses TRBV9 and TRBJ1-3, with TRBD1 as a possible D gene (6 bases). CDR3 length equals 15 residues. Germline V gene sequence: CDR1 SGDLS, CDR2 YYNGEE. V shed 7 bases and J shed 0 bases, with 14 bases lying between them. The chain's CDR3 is CASARDTRSGNTIYF. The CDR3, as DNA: TGTGCCAGCGCCAGGGACACCCGCTCTGGAAACACCATATATTTT. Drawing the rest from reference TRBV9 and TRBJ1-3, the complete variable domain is DSGVTQTPKHLITATGQRVTLRCSPRSGDLSVYWYQQSLDQGLQFLIQYYNGEERAKGNILERFSAQQFPDLHSELNLSSLELGDSALYFCASARDTRSGNTIYFGEGSWLTVV.

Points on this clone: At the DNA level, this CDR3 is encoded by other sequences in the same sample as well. As DNA, the CDR3 is TGTGCCAGCACTAGCGAAGCGCCGGGACTAGCCTACAATGAGCAGTTCTTC. Residues: CASTSEAPGLAYNEQFF. The rearrangement links TRBV2 to TRBJ2-1; 8 positions match TRBD2. CDR3 length: 17 amino acids. The V gene end was trimmed by 7 bases and the J gene end by 2 bases; junction bases not matched to a gene: 13. Germline CDR1 reads SNHLY; CDR2 reads FYNNEI.

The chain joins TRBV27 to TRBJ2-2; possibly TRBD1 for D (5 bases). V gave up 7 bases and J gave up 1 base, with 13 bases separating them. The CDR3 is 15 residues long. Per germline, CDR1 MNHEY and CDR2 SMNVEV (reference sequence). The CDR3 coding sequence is TGTGCCAGCACCAAGGACACAATGAACACCGGGGAGCTGTTTTTT. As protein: CASTKDTMNTGELFF.

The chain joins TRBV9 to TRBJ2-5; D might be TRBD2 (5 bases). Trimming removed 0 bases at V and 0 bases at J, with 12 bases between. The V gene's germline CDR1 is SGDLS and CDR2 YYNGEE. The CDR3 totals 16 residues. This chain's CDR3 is CASSVGGSGDQETQYF. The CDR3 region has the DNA TGTGCCAGCAGCGTAGGTGGTTCCGGGGACCAAGAGACCCAGTACTTC.